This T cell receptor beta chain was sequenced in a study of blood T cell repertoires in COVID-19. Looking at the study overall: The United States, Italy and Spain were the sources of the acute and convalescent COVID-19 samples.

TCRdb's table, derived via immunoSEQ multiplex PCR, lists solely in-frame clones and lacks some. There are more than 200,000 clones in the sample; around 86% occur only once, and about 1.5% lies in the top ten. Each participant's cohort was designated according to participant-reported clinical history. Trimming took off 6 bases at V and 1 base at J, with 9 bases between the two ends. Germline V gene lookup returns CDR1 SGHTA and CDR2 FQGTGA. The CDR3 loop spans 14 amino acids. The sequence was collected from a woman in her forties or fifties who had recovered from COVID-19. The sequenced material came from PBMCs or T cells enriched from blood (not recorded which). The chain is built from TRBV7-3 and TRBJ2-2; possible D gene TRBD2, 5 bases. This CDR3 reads CASSPSGNTGELFF. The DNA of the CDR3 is TGTGCCAGCAGTCCCAGCGGGAACACCGGGGAGCTGTTTTTT.